Shown below are 14 T cell receptor beta chains from a single sample sequenced in a study of resident and recirculating memory T cells in vitiligo. Assay: immunoSEQ multiplex PCR; the TCRdb copy retains only in-frame clones and omits some. The profile shows more than 65,000 clones, about nine tenths of them singletons. The sample comprised blood. All receptors derive from a male donor with vitiligo.

The V gene is TRBV7-9, the J gene TRBJ2-5; maybe TRBD2 (6 bases). Trimming removed 1 base at V and 5 bases at J, with 11 bases between. CDR3 size: 14 residues. Germline-derived CDR1 and CDR2 are SEHNR and FQNEAQ (reference sequence). In DNA form, the CDR3 reads TGTGCCAGCAGCTTAGAGGAGGGCACCGAGACCCAGTACTTC. As protein: CASSLEEGTETQYF.

The chain joins TRBV28 to TRBJ2-7; the D gene is possibly TRBD1 (6 bases). This CDR3 is 14 amino acids long. Trimming pared 3 bases from V and 0 bases from J, leaving 9 bases between. Looked up from germline, CDR1 is MDHEN and CDR2 is SYDVKM. For the CDR3, the DNA is TGTGCCAGCAGTTTTGACAGGAGCTCCTACGAGCAGTACTTC. It codes for CASSFDRSSYEQYF.

CDR3 amino acids: CASSIRQGDSPLHF. In DNA form, the CDR3 reads TGTGCCAGTAGTATAAGACAGGGGGATTCACCCCTCCACTTT. The chain links TRBV19 to TRBJ1-6, with 9 bases matching TRBD1. The V gene end was trimmed by 2 bases and the J gene end by 8 bases; junction bases not matched to a gene: 1. CDR1 LNHDA and CDR2 SQIVND come from the germline V gene (reference sequence). The length of the CDR3 is 14 residues.

The rearrangement uses TRBV11-1 and TRBJ2-3; D might be TRBD1 (5 bases). CDR3 size: 18 residues. Germline assignment: CDR1 SGHAT and CDR2 FQDESV (reference sequence). The V end lost 1 base, the J end lost 2 bases, and 19 bases lay between the germline ends. The CDR3 sequence: CASSLGSRRGVDTDTQYF. The CDR3 DNA sequence: TGTGCCAGCAGCTTAGGGTCGAGAAGGGGCGTGGACACAGATACGCAGTATTTT.

This clone appeared a single time. This chain joins TRBV5-6 and TRBJ2-7, with TRBD1 as a possible D gene (7 bases). The CDR3 spans 15 residues. Between the trimmed V and J ends, which lost 1 base and 7 bases, there was a span of 18 bases. CDR1 is SGHDT and CDR2 is YYEEEE in the germline V gene. The CDR3 sequence is CASSLWQGGQREQYF. In DNA, the CDR3 is TGTGCCAGCAGCTTGTGGCAGGGGGGTCAGAGGGAGCAGTACTTC.

This clone was counted between two and nine times. This chain uses TRBV7-2 with TRBJ1-5; maybe TRBD1 (5 bases). The CDR3 extends over 15 amino acids. V gave up 0 bases and J gave up 0 bases, with 6 bases separating them. Per germline, CDR1 SGHTA and CDR2 FQGNSA. The CDR3 region is CASSLAQGSNQPQHF. DNA of the CDR3: TGTGCCAGCAGCTTAGCGCAGGGTAGCAATCAGCCCCAGCATTTT.

V is TRBV4-3 and J is TRBJ1-2, with 7 nucleotides matching TRBD1. Per the germline V gene, CDR1 is LGHNA and CDR2 is YSLEER. Trimming took 1 base from V and 2 from J; bases not matched to a gene: 4. The length of the CDR3 is 15 residues. In nucleotides, the CDR3 is TGCGCCAGCAGCCAAGCCCAGGGGGGAAACTATGGCTACACCTTC. Translating it yields CASSQAQGGNYGYTF.

J is TRBJ1-2 and V is TRBV5-4, with a weak D call TRBD1 (5 bases). There are 13 residues in the CDR3. V shed 4 bases and J shed 1 base, with 8 bases lying between them. Germline V lookup: CDR1 SGHNT, CDR2 YYREEE (reference sequence). The CDR3 is CASSETVNYGYTF. The CDR3 DNA is TGTGCCAGCAGCGAGACAGTTAACTATGGCTACACCTTC.

This chain's CDR3 is CASRGRLWVSGANVLTF. For the CDR3, the DNA is TGTGCCAGCAGGGGGAGACTTTGGGTGTCTGGGGCCAACGTCCTGACTTTC. This rearrangement joins TRBV5-6 to TRBJ2-6; possibly TRBD2 for D (5 bases). Deletions cut 5 bases from V and 1 base from J, with 16 bases between. The CDR3 is 17 amino acids. Germline V gene lookup returns CDR1 SGHDT and CDR2 YYEEEE.

The chain links TRBV28 to TRBJ1-2, with unresolved D. The V and J ends lost 4 bases and 6 bases respectively, with 9 bases between them. This CDR3 is built from 12 residues. Germline values: CDR1 MDHEN, CDR2 SYDVKM. The CDR3 bases are TGTGCCAGCAGTTCCGGAGACCATGGCTACACCTTC. It translates to CASSSGDHGYTF.

V is TRBV7-9 and J is TRBJ2-3, with TRBD1 as a possible D gene (5 bases). The CDR3 is 12 residues long. Germline V gene data show CDR1 as SEHNR and CDR2 as FQNEAQ (reference sequence). V lost 3 bases and J lost 10, with 11 bases in between. CDR3: CASSLGPSPQYF. The CDR3, as DNA: TGTGCCAGCAGCTTGGGGCCGTCCCCGCAGTATTTT.

The CDR3 reads CASSLRGQGNQPQHF. In nucleotides, the CDR3 is TGCGCCAGCAGCTTGCGGGGACAGGGCAATCAGCCCCAGCATTTT. V gene TRBV5-1 combines with J gene TRBJ1-5; 8 positions agree with TRBD1. CDR1 SGHRS and CDR2 YFSETQ come from the germline V gene. V lost 1 base to trimming and J lost 2 bases; unmatched junction nucleotides: 2. This CDR3 has 15 amino acids.

The chain carries TRBV30 and TRBJ2-3, with 7 bases aligning to TRBD2. V was pared by 1 base and J by 0 bases, with 13 bases of the junction left unmatched. The V gene's germline CDR1 is GTSNPN and CDR2 SVGIG (reference sequence). The CDR3 consists of 18 residues. The CDR3 DNA reads TGTGCCTGGAGTGACGCTTCAACTAGCGTGGGAAGCACAGATACGCAGTATTTT. This codes for CAWSDASTSVGSTDTQYF. Supplemented by reference TRBV30 and TRBJ2-3, the full variable domain reads SQTIHQWPATLVQPVGSPLSLECTVEGTSNPNLYWYRQAAGRGLQLLFYSVGIGQISSEVPQNLSASRPQDRQFILSSKKLLLSDSGFYLCAWSDASTSVGSTDTQYFGPGTRLTVL.

This chain's CDR3 is CASSLEGRGDGYTF. The CDR3 region has the DNA TGCGCCAGCAGCTTGGAGGGCAGGGGTGATGGCTACACCTTC. The rearrangement links TRBV5-1 to TRBJ1-2; D is perhaps TRBD1 (6 bases). The CDR3 extends over 14 amino acids. Per germline, CDR1 SGHRS and CDR2 YFSETQ. Trimming left V 0 bases short and J 6 bases short, with 12 bases between.